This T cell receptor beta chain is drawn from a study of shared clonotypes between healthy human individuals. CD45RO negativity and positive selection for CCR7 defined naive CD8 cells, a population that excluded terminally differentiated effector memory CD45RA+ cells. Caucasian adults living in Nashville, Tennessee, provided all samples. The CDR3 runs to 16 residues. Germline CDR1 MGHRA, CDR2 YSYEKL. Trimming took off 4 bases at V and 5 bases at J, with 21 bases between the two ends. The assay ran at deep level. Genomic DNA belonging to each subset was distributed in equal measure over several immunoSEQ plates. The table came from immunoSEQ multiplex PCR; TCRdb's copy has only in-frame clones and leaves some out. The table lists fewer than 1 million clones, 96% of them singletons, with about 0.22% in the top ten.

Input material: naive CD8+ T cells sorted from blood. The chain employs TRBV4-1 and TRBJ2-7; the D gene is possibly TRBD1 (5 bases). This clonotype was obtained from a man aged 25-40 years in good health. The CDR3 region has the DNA TGCGCCAGCAGCCCGACCCCCTCAGGGCGGCACGACGAGCAGTACTTC. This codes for CASSPTPSGRHDEQYF.